This T cell receptor beta chain was identified in a study of T cell changes during pregnancy in multiple sclerosis. TCRdb's table, derived via immunoSEQ multiplex PCR, lists solely in-frame clones and lacks some. In the table there are 35,000 to 50,000 clones, 90% of which are singletons. V was pared by 6 bases and J by 1 base, with 6 bases between. This CDR3 contains 12 residues. Germline V gene lookup returns CDR1 WNHNN and CDR2 SYGVQD (reference sequence). The TCR originated in a female donor in good health, enrolled as a control in a pregnancy study. Sequenced here: peripheral blood, sampled in the second trimester of pregnancy. The rearrangement links TRBV10-1 to TRBJ1-1; possible D gene TRBD1, 5 bases. The CDR3 loop reads CASRGRNTEAFF. CDR3 coding DNA: TGCGCCAGCAGGGGGCGGAACACTGAAGCTTTCTTT.